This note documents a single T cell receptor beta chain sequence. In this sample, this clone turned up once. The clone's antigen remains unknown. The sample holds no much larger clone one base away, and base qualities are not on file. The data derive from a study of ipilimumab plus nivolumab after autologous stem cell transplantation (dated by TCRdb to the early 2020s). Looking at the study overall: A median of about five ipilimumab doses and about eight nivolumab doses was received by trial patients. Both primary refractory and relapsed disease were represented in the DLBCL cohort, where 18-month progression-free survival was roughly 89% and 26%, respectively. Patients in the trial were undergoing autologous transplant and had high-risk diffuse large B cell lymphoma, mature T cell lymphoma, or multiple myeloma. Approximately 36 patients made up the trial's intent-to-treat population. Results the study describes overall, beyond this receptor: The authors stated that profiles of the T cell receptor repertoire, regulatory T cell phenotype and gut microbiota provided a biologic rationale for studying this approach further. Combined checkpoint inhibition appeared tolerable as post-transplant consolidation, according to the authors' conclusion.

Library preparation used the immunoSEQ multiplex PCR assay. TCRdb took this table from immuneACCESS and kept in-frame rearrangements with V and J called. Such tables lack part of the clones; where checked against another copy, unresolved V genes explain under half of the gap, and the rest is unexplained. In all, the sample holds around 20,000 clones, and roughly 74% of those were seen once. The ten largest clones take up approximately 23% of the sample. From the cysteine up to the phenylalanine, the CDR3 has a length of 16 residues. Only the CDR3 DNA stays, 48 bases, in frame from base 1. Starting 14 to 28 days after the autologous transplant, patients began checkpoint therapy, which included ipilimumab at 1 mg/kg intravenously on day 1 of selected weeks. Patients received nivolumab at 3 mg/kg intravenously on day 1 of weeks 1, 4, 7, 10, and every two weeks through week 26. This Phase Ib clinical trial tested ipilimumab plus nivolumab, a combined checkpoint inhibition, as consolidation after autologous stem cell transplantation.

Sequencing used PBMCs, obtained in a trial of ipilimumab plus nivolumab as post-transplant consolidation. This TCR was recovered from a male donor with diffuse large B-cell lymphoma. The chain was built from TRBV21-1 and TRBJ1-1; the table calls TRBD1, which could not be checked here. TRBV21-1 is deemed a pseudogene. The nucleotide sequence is TGTGCCAGCAGCAAAATGATCTCGCCAGGGAACACTGAAGCTTTCTTT. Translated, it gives CASSKMISPGNTEAFF.